This T cell receptor beta chain was recovered during a study of T cell responses to AZD1222 COVID-19 vaccine. The table came from immunoSEQ multiplex PCR; TCRdb's copy has only in-frame clones and leaves some out. Of roughly 150,000 clones detected, 90% appear once; the ten largest clones hold approximately 5.9%. This CDR3 is 18 amino acids long. Germline lookup yields CDR1 MNHEY and CDR2 SVGEGT. J lost 5 bases, V lost 6 bases, and 18 bases had no gene match. The genes are TRBV6-2 or TRBV6-3 and TRBJ1-5, with 8 positions matching TRBD1. The sequences come from peripheral blood, collected 28 days after the second AZD1222 dose. This TCR was recovered from an adult who received the AZD1222 COVID-19 vaccine. Here the CDR3 DNA reads TGTGCCAGCAGCCCCTACCCGCACGGGACAGGAATCGATCAGCCCCAGCATTTT. Translation gives CASSPYPHGTGIDQPQHF.